This T cell receptor beta chain was observed in a study of T-cell memory formation after mild COVID-19. Overall study results and limits: Pre-infection memory harbored some responding clones, suggesting cross-reactive memory joined. Nothing confirmed that second-wave clones peaking on day 37 were specific for SARS-CoV-2.

This clonotype appeared a few times. Its antigen is not known. TCRalpha and TCRbeta libraries used 5'RACE with constant-segment primers and UMIs. TCRdb passed the 5' RACE reads through MiXCR, listing each CDR3 protein once. The table includes about 290,000 distinct CDR3 sequences, 15% to 20% detected once. This TCR was sampled from a man aged 18 to 35 who had mild COVID-19 (a few samples of this study predate the infection). Cell type and time point are not known. Sequencing was performed on PBMCs or a T cell subset sorted from them (not recorded which).

CDR3 residues: CASSQMDARVGGRDTQYF. CDR3 DNA: TGCGCCAGCAGCCAAATGGACGCCCGGGTGGGGGGTAGAGATACGCAGTATTTT. The rearrangement uses TRBV5-1 and TRBJ2-3, with TRBD2 as a possible D gene (6 bases). The CDR3 has 18 amino acids. The V and J ends lost 4 bases and 5 bases respectively, with 26 bases between them. From germline, CDR1 is SGHRS and CDR2 YFSETQ.